This T cell receptor (beta chain) was identified in a study of response to subunit inactivated influenza vaccine. Study-wide points: New T cells are recruited in small numbers by each seasonal influenza vaccination, according to the authors' suggestion.

This clonotype was picked up a small number of times. Its antigen is currently unknown. TCRdb re-analysed the RT-PCR reads in MiXCR, keeping a single row per CDR3 protein. The sample contains about 520,000 distinct CDR3 sequences, 7.2% of which appear only once. Here the sequenced sample was PBMCs from blood, taken 23 to 25 months after vaccination. The receptor's source is a man aged 45 to 70 who received an inactivated influenza vaccine.

The CDR3 nucleotides are TGCGCCAGCAGCCTAAGTCCGATGGGGGGAGGGTCCTACAATGAGCAGTTCTTC. This sequence encodes CASSLSPMGGGSYNEQFF. The chain employs TRBV4-1 and TRBJ2-1, with TRBD2 matching 7 bases. The CDR3 totals 18 residues. V dropped 4 bases and J dropped 1; count of bases not matched to a gene: 13. CDR1 is MGHRA and CDR2 is YSYEKL in the germline V gene.